A selection of T cell receptor beta chains follows, all from one sample in a study of PD-1 blockade in classical Hodgkin lymphoma. TCRdb's copy holds only in-frame clones and misses some; the assay was immunoSEQ multiplex PCR. The sample holds under 50,000 clones; 66% are singletons and the top ten take approximately 2.8%. The material sequenced was peripheral blood mononuclear cells (PBMCs), taken before the fourth cycle of nivolumab. The receptors stem from a human donor with classical Hodgkin lymphoma. Each CDR3 is given without its conserved first and last residue. Clone size is given for some rows only: seen once, a few or many times, or a class if the clone is expanded.

j_call clone_size v_call cdr3_aa
TRBJ2-1 . TRBV18 ASSPRGTLPFGEQF
TRBJ1-2 few TRBV19 ASSITWDRQGVTGYT
TRBJ1-3 . TRBV6-5 ASLGFGNTIY
TRBJ1-2 . TRBV7-9 ASSPPGESKGYT
TRBJ2-7 . TRBV28 ASGQASYEQY
TRBJ1-5 . TRBV19 ASSMDRGLGQPQH
TRBJ2-3 . TRBV19 ASSIGLAGARTDTQY
TRBJ2-7 . TRBV6-8 ASSYDLRDTSYEQY
TRBJ1-2 once TRBV6-1 ASREVADGYT
TRBJ1-5 . TRBV29-1 SVGGGSNQPQH
TRBJ2-1 few TRBV30 AWNPTSGSLREQF
TRBJ2-7 . TRBV23-1 AIGGTYEQY
TRBJ2-1 . TRBV2 ASSDEAVNNEQF
TRBJ1-2 . TRBV2 ASSAGSSYGYT
TRBJ1-4 . TRBV9 ASSEGTATTNEKLF
TRBJ1-1 . TRBV11-2 ASSLGWGVNTEAF
TRBJ2-6 once TRBV28 ASSGQKVSGANVLT